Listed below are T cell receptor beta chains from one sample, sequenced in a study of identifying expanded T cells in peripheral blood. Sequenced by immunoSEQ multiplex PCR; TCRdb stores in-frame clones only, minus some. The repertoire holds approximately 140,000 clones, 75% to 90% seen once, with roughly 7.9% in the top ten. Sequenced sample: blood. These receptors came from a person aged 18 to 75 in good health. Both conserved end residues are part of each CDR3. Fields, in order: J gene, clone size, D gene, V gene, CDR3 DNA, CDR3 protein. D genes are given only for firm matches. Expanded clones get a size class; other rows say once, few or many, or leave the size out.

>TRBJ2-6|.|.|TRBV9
TGTGCCAGCAGCCCAAGCCCGGAGAGCTGGGCCAACGTCCTGACTTTC
CASSPSPESWANVLTF
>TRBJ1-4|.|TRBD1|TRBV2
TGTGCCAGCAGTGAAGCCCCTCCAGGGGGTCTCGCTGGGGAAGCTAATGAAAAACTGTTTTTT
CASSEAPPGGLAGEANEKLFF
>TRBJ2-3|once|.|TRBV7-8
TGTGCCAGCAGCTTAACGGCTAACACAGATACGCAGTATTTT
CASSLTANTDTQYF
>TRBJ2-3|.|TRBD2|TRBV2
TGTGCCAGCAGAGAGGGGACTAGCGGACGCACAGATACGCAGTATTTT
CASREGTSGRTDTQYF
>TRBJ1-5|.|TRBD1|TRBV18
TGTGCCAGCTCACAAGGACAGGGATTATCTCAGCCCCAGCATTTT
CASSQGQGLSQPQHF
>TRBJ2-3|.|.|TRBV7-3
TGTGCCAGCAGCTCGGACTTTTGGACAGATACGCAGTATTTT
CASSSDFWTDTQYF
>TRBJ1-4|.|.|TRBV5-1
TGCGCCAGCAGCTCCCGGGCACGAGTAGCTTATAGGGATGAAAAACTGTTTTTT
CASSSRARVAYRDEKLFF
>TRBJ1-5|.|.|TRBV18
TGTGCCAGCTCAATATACCCCAATCAGCCCCAGCATTTT
CASSIYPNQPQHF
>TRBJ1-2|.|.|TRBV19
TGTGCCAGTAGACCTGGGACGGAACACTGGGGCTACACCTTC
CASRPGTEHWGYTF
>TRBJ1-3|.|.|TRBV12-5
TGTGCTAGTGGTTTGTTCGTCCTCGGGTCTGGAAACACCATATATTTT
CASGLFVLGSGNTIYF
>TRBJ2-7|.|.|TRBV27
TGTGCCAGCAGTTCAACCCCAACGGAGGCGTTTCACGAGCAGTACTTC
CASSSTPTEAFHEQYF
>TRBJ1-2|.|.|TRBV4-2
TGTGCCAGCAGCCAAGACCCAGGCACAGCTAACTATGGCTACACCTTC
CASSQDPGTANYGYTF
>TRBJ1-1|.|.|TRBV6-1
TGTGCCAGCACCCAGTGGGGAGAGAACACTGAAGCTTTCTTT
CASTQWGENTEAFF